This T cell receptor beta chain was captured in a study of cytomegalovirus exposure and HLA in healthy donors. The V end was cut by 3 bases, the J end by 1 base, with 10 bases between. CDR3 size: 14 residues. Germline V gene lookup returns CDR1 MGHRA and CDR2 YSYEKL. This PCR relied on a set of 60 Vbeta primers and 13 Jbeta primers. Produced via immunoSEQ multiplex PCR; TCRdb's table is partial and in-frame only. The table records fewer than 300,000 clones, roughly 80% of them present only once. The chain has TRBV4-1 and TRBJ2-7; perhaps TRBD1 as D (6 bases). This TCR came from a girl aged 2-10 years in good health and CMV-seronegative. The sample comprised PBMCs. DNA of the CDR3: TGCGCCAGCAGCCATTTACAGGGATCCTACGAGCAGTACTTC. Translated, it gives CASSHLQGSYEQYF.